The text below deals with one T cell receptor (beta chain). The antigen remains undetermined. The sample originates from a study of T cell repertoires in cytomegalovirus infection. General study points: Dominating the ex vivo response were TCR beta clonotypes that were CMV-specific and HLA-C-restricted.

TCRdb independently ran MiXCR on the reads; one entry per CDR3 protein. The data contain roughly 150,000 distinct CDR3 sequences, 17% of them singletons. Germline CDR1 SGHAT, CDR2 FQNNGV. Unmatched junction bases numbered 6, after V lost 6 bases and J lost 3 bases. This CDR3 has 15 amino acids. The chain recombines TRBV11-2 with TRBJ2-7; 12 nucleotides line up with TRBD2. The receptor was derived from a human donor in good health (CMV status not recorded). Some clones in this sample may be carry-over from other donors' samples. Material: CD8+ T cells from PBMCs. The CDR3 protein is CASRAGTSGFYEQYF. Here the CDR3 DNA reads TGTGCCAGCAGAGCCGGGACTAGCGGGTTCTACGAGCAGTACTTC. The full variable domain, rest sourced from reference TRBV11-2 and TRBJ2-7, is EAGVAQSPRYKIIEKRQSVAFWCNPISGHATLYWYQQILGQGPKLLIQFQNNGVVDDSQLPKDRFSAERLKGVDSTLKIQPAKLEDSAVYLCASRAGTSGFYEQYFGPGTRLTVT.